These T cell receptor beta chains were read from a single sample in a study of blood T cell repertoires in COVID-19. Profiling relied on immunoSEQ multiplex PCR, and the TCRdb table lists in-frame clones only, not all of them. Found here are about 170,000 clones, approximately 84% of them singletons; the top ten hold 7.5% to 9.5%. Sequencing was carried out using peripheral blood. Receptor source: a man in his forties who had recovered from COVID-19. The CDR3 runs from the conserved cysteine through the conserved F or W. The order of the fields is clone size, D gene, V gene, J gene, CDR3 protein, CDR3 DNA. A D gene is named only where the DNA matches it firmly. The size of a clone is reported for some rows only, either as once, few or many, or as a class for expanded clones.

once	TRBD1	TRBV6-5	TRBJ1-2	CASSSQGVGEYGYTF	TGTGCCAGCAGTTCTCAGGGGGTAGGCGAGTATGGCTACACCTTC
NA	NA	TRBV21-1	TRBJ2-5	CASSTPGQEYQETQYF	TGTGCCAGCAGCACCCCGGGACAGGAGTACCAAGAGACCCAGTACTTC
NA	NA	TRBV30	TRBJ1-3	CAWSALGSSGNTIYF	TGTGCCTGGAGTGCTCTGGGGAGCTCTGGAAACACCATATATTTT
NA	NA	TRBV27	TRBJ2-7	CASSLFFEPYEQYF	TGTGCCAGCAGTTTATTTTTCGAGCCCTACGAGCAGTACTTC
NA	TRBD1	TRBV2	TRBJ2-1	CASSGQGSYNEQFF	TGTGCCAGCAGTGGACAGGGCTCCTACAATGAGCAGTTCTTC
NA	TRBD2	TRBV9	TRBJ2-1	CASSLPAREAYNEQFF	TGTGCCAGCAGCTTACCGGCCCGGGAGGCTTACAATGAGCAGTTCTTC
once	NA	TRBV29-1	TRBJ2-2	CSVSPGFSGELFF	TGCAGCGTCTCTCCAGGGTTCTCCGGGGAGCTGTTTTTT
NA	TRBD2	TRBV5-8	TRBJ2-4	CASSPSKAVAGVAKNIQYF	TGTGCCAGCAGCCCCTCGAAGGCGGTGGCGGGGGTAGCCAAAAACATTCAGTACTTC
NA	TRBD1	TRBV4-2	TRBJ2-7	CASSQKGRQGASEQYF	TGTGCCAGCAGCCAAAAAGGGCGACAGGGGGCTTCCGAGCAGTACTTC
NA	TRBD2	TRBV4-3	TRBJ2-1	CASSQVAGGIRNEQFF	TGCGCCAGCAGCCAAGTTGCGGGAGGGATAAGGAATGAGCAGTTCTTC
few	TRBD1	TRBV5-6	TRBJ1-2	CASSLRQGFYGYTF	TGTGCCAGCAGCTTGAGACAGGGGTTCTATGGCTACACCTTC
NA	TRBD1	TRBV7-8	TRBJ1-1	CASSLRGRGTGITEAFF	TGTGCCAGCAGCTTAAGGGGGCGGGGGACAGGGATCACTGAAGCTTTCTTT
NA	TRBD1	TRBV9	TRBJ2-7	CASSVGGQGSYEQYF	TGTGCCAGCAGCGTAGGGGGACAGGGCTCCTACGAGCAGTACTTC
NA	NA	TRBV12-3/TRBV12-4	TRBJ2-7	CASSLAGDEQYF	TGTGCCAGCAGTTTGGCTGGTGACGAGCAGTACTTC
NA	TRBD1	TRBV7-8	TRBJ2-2	CASSQWTGPNTGELFF	TGTGCCAGCAGTCAGTGGACAGGACCGAACACCGGGGAGCTGTTTTTT
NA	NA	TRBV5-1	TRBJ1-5	CASSPGGADQPQHF	TGCGCCAGCAGCCCGGGGGGGGCGGATCAGCCCCAGCATTTT
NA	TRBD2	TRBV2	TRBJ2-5	CASSERLAGGRETQYF	TGTGCCAGCAGTGAAAGGCTAGCGGGGGGGCGGGAGACCCAGTACTTC
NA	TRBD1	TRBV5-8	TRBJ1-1	CASNEKDRVNTEAFF	TGTGCCAGCAATGAGAAGGACAGGGTCAACACTGAAGCTTTCTTT
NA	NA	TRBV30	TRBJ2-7	CAWTAASSYEQYF	TGTGCCTGGACTGCGGCAAGCTCCTACGAGCAGTACTTC
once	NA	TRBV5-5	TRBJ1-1	CASSLVGIQGTEAFF	TGTGCCAGCAGCTTGGTTGGGATCCAGGGCACTGAAGCTTTCTTT
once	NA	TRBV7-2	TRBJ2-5	CASSIGAQLETQYF	TGTGCCAGCAGCATAGGAGCTCAACTAGAGACCCAGTACTTC
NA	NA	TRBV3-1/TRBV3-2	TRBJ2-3	CASSQESGADTQYF	TGTGCCAGCAGCCAAGAGTCCGGGGCAGATACGCAGTATTTT